One sample yielded the 3 T cell receptor beta chains listed below, sequenced in a study of beta chain features in type 1 diabetes. General study results and limits: Moderate but significant shortening of TCRB CDR3s was recorded in all four CD4+ subsets from Type 1 diabetes patients.

No antigens are known for them. TCRB transcripts that were expressed got sequenced, as all of the isolated RNA had been reverse transcribed. TCRdb's copy holds only in-frame clones and misses some; the assay was immunoSEQ multiplex PCR. The table shows roughly 53,000 clones, with roughly two fifths occurring only once. Sequenced sample: Tregs from blood. The source is a man aged 25-40 years with type 1 diabetes.

In its sample, this clone was seen a few times. The V gene is TRBV7-2, the J gene TRBJ2-7; 10 nucleotides align to TRBD1. Per the germline V gene, CDR1 is SGHTA and CDR2 is FQGNSA. The V segment lost 8 bases and the J segment 4 bases; nucleotides outside the gene matches: 5. The length of the CDR3 is 13 residues. CDR3 DNA: TGTGCCAGCGAGGGACAGGGGCCATACGAGCAGTACTTC. Its translation is CASEGQGPYEQYF. Full variable domain (outside the CDR3, taken from reference TRBV7-2 and TRBJ2-7): GAGVSQSPSNKVTEKGKDVELRCDPISGHTALYWYRQSLGQGLEFLIYFQGNSAPDKSGLPSDRFSAERTGGSVSTLTIQRTQQEDSAVYLCASEGQGPYEQYFGPGTRLTVT.

The chain links TRBV7-2 to TRBJ2-1; 11 nucleotides align to TRBD2. This CDR3 is built from 16 residues. V lost 1 base, J lost 3 bases, and 2 bases stayed unmatched. Germline V gene sequence: CDR1 SGHTA, CDR2 FQGNSA. CDR3 sequence (DNA): TGTGCCAGCAGCTTAGAGGGACTAGCGGTCTACAATGAGCAGTTCTTC. It codes for CASSLEGLAVYNEQFF.

V gene TRBV28 combines with J gene TRBJ1-1; D uncertain. This CDR3 spans 12 amino acids. Per germline, CDR1 MDHEN and CDR2 SYDVKM. V was shortened by 5 bases and J by 4 bases, with 8 bases between the two germline ends. In DNA, the CDR3 is TGTGCCAGCAGTCTAAGTTCCACTGAAGCTTTCTTT. It yields the protein CASSLSSTEAFF.